A selection of T cell receptor beta chains follows, all from one sample in a study of CD8 T cells in ankylosing spondylitis. TCRdb re-analysed the 5' RACE reads in MiXCR, keeping a single row per CDR3 protein. In the table there are 300,000 to 350,000 distinct CDR3 sequences, roughly 10% of which are singletons. The sequencing input was blood, either unsorted or a sorted T cell fraction (not recorded which). The receptor source for this set is a female donor with ankylosing spondylitis or in good health (not recorded which). Each CDR3 is given without its conserved first and last residue. The size of a clone is reported for some rows only, either as once, few or many, or as a class for expanded clones.

clone_size | j_call | v_call | cdr3_aa
- | TRBJ1-4 | TRBV7-8 | ASSIEGALNEKLF
many | TRBJ1-3 | TRBV12-3/TRBV12-4 | ASRKTDSGNTIY
many | TRBJ2-1 | TRBV28 | ASSLRGAGQF
many | TRBJ1-2 | TRBV12-3/TRBV12-4 | ASSYAGQASYGYT
many | TRBJ1-1 | TRBV4-1 | ASSRQGGDTEAF
many | TRBJ2-7 | TRBV5-1 | ASSLGSGGIYEQY
- | TRBJ2-3 | TRBV12-3/TRBV12-4 | AAPNSSTDTQY
many | TRBJ1-5 | TRBV12-3/TRBV12-4 | ASSLLGSNQPQH
- | TRBJ2-5 | TRBV7-8 | ASSLLQRPRETQY
many | TRBJ1-1 | TRBV20-1 | SASWGFNEAF
many | TRBJ2-3 | TRBV24-1 | AILFGDSADTQY
many | TRBJ1-1 | TRBV25-1 | ASARDFATEAF
many | TRBJ2-1 | TRBV12-3/TRBV12-4 | ASSSRLAGVYNEQF
many | TRBJ1-5 | TRBV5-1 | ASSLEGAAYQPQH
many | TRBJ2-7 | TRBV29-1 | SVGIESTYEQY
many | TRBJ2-1 | TRBV5-4 | ASSFLTSGRNEQF
- | TRBJ1-4 | TRBV28 | ASSTPFQGTFNEKLF
- | TRBJ2-4 | TRBV7-2 | ASSFISRGRNIQY
- | TRBJ2-1 | TRBV7-2 | ASSPDRGRLQVEQF
few | TRBJ2-7 | TRBV20-1 | SAMWDSYEQY
few | TRBJ2-1 | TRBV20-1 | SARDFSASGSFGEQF
few | TRBJ2-2 | TRBV20-1 | SARDIASGRANTGELF
many | TRBJ2-3 | TRBV20-1 | SASSGGGPSTDTQY
many | TRBJ1-5 | TRBV12-3/TRBV12-4 | ASRPGGAQGNQPQH
- | TRBJ2-4 | TRBV20-1 | SASPGAGVGNIQY
few | TRBJ1-6 | TRBV5-5 | ASSWKDSPLH
few | TRBJ1-1 | TRBV5-1 | ASSKDGLNTEAF
- | TRBJ2-3 | TRBV24-1 | ATSWTSGKSTDTQY
many | TRBJ2-3 | TRBV7-2 | ASIIQASTDTQY
many | TRBJ1-5 | TRBV20-1 | SARRGGRSNQPQH
- | TRBJ1-5 | TRBV27 | ASSSRQGFGNQPQH
few | TRBJ2-5 | TRBV3-1 | ASSPSGGGETQY
- | TRBJ1-2 | TRBV12-3/TRBV12-4 | ASSFSEGGYT
many | TRBJ1-4 | TRBV7-2 | ASSEDRGANEKLF
few | TRBJ1-6 | TRBV12-3/TRBV12-4 | ASSFNAPPGGSYNSPLH
- | TRBJ2-1 | TRBV20-1 | SGLAGSSSYNEQF
few | TRBJ2-7 | TRBV7-2 | ASSLGAGATYEQY
- | TRBJ2-3 | TRBV5-1 | ASSLGQNWRDTQY
few | TRBJ1-5 | TRBV12-3/TRBV12-4 | ASSPQTGLGNQPQH
many | TRBJ2-7 | TRBV9 | ASSVGAEALYEQY
few | TRBJ2-1 | TRBV28 | ASKRGLAHNEQF
many | TRBJ2-7 | TRBV10-2 | ASSPIKKTSAALEQY
many | TRBJ1-4 | TRBV12-3/TRBV12-4 | ASSPRGEKLF
- | TRBJ1-5 | TRBV4-1 | ASSQEKLSLNPREPQH
- | TRBJ1-5 | TRBV20-1 | SAQGAEQPQH
many | TRBJ2-7 | TRBV29-1 | SVGRQAYEQY
few | TRBJ2-3 | TRBV7-3 | ASSLRGEDTDTQY
- | TRBJ1-6 | TRBV4-2 | ASSQESTGWSPLH
many | TRBJ2-3 | TRBV7-8 | ASSLADRGVVDTQY
- | TRBJ2-1 | TRBV5-1 | ASRYAGTGENEQF
many | TRBJ1-1 | TRBV29-1 | SVEESGGSTEAF
many | TRBJ2-3 | TRBV5-6 | ASSLRPSSTDTQY
many | TRBJ2-5 | TRBV20-1 | SASSGLAGETQY